This passage covers 12 T cell receptor beta chains from one sample sequenced in a study of PD-L1 blockade in urothelial cancer (dated by TCRdb to about 2017). The method was the immunoSEQ multiplex PCR assay. Held by TCRdb, this immuneACCESS table contains in-frame sequences only and omits some clones. Under half of the omission traces to an unresolved V gene where checked; the cause of the rest is unknown. This sample has more than 30,000 clones in its table, and 80% to 90% of those were observed once. The ten largest clonotypes hold more than 30% of the sample. The sequencing used PBMCs, collected around atezolizumab (anti-PD-L1) treatment. The receptors were sampled from a man between 60 and 75 years old with urothelial cancer.

The genes are TRBV30 and TRBJ1-5; TRBD1 agrees at 11 bases. J was trimmed by 0 bases and V by 6 bases; bases with no gene match: 13. CDR3 size: 18 residues. Germline values: CDR1 GTSNPN, CDR2 SVGIG (reference sequence). CDR3 nucleotide sequence: TGTGCCTGCCTAACCGGGACAGGGGGTACCTATAGCAATCAGCCCCAGCATTTT. It encodes CACLTGTGGTYSNQPQHF.

The rearrangement joins TRBV7-2 to TRBJ2-6; D is unclear. V was pared by 3 bases and J by 0 bases, with 12 bases between. The CDR3 extends over 17 amino acids. Germline values: CDR1 SGHTA, CDR2 FQGNSA. CDR3 residues: CASSFPALPSGANVLTF. As DNA, the CDR3 is TGTGCCAGCAGCTTTCCCGCTCTACCCTCTGGGGCCAACGTCCTGACTTTC.

The V call is TRBV5-5, the J call TRBJ1-2, with a tentative D call TRBD1 (5 bases). The CDR3 length is 15 residues. The V gene lost 2 bases and the J gene lost 3 bases, with 14 bases spanning the gap. Germline CDR1 reads SGHKS; CDR2 reads YYEKEE (reference sequence). CDR3 DNA sequence: TGTGCCAGCAGCTTCTCTCCGGGGGAAGACTATGGCTACACCTTC. The encoded protein is CASSFSPGEDYGYTF.

J is TRBJ1-6 and V is TRBV5-1; D may be TRBD1 (6 bases). Looked up from germline, CDR1 is SGHRS and CDR2 is YFSETQ. Trimming took off 0 bases at V and 1 base at J, with 14 bases between the two ends. The CDR3 is 18 residues long. The CDR3: CASSLAVGRGSYNSPLHF. CDR3 DNA sequence: TGCGCCAGCAGCTTGGCGGTCGGCAGGGGTTCCTATAATTCACCCCTCCACTTT.

The chain carries TRBV5-5 and TRBJ2-3, with 13 bases lining up with TRBD2. Germline V lookup: CDR1 SGHKS, CDR2 YYEKEE (reference sequence). The CDR3 runs to 17 residues. The ends lost 3 bases at V and 4 bases at J; junction bases unmatched: 8. DNA for the CDR3: TGTGCCAGCAGCTCGAACTTACTAGCGGGAGGGGCAGATACGCAGTATTTT. This translates into CASSSNLLAGGADTQYF. Looking up the rest from reference TRBV5-5 and TRBJ2-3 gives the full variable domain: DAGVTQSPTHLIKTRGQQVTLRCSPISGHKSVSWYQQVLGQGPQFIFQYYEKEERGRGNFPDRFSARQFPNYSSELNVNALLLGDSALYLCASSSNLLAGGADTQYFGPGTRLTVL.

The chain recombines TRBV9 with TRBJ1-6; tentative D call: TRBD1 (5 bases). Trimming removed 0 bases at V and 10 bases at J, with 14 bases between. The CDR3 totals 15 residues. The germline V gene has CDR1 SGDLS and CDR2 YYNGEE. CDR3 sequence: CASSVAGGVGSPLHF. CDR3 nucleotides: TGTGCCAGCAGCGTAGCTGGAGGGGTGGGGTCACCCCTCCACTTT.

The chain is built from TRBV5-6 and TRBJ2-1, with 14 bases identical to TRBD2. The germline CDR1 and CDR2 sequences are SGHDT and YYEEEE. With 2 bases clipped from V and 7 bases from J, the junction kept 11 bases outside the gene matches. The CDR3 length is 18 residues. The CDR3 coding sequence is TGTGCCAGCAGCTTTACGGGACTAGCGGGAGAAAATGAAAATGAGCAGTTCTTC. Translating gives CASSFTGLAGENENEQFF.

The chain combines TRBV30 with TRBJ1-5; the D gene is possibly TRBD1 (5 bases). CDR1 and CDR2 from the germline V gene are GTSNPN and SVGIG (reference sequence). V was trimmed by 4 bases and J by 3 bases, leaving 10 bases between them. The CDR3 loop spans 13 amino acids. The CDR3 region has the DNA TGTGCCTGGACAGACAGTTACAATCAGCCCCAGCATTTT. Translating it yields CAWTDSYNQPQHF.

This chain joins TRBV2 and TRBJ1-1; 7 bases agree with TRBD1. In germline, CDR1 is SNHLY, CDR2 FYNNEI. V trimming: 6 bases; J trimming: 4 bases; junction bases outside the gene matches: 2. This CDR3 is 12 amino acids long. The CDR3 DNA follows: TGTGCCAGCAGACAGGGGAGCACTGAAGCTTTCTTT. It codes for CASRQGSTEAFF.

V is TRBV6-1 and J is TRBJ2-1, with D possibly TRBD2 on 6 matching bases. The CDR3 loop spans 17 amino acids. Germline V gene lookup returns CDR1 MNHNS and CDR2 SASEGT. V lost 4 bases and J 6 bases, leaving 22 bases between the germline ends. The CDR3: CASSAKPGLGLGNEQFF. The CDR3 nucleotides are TGTGCCAGCAGTGCGAAACCGGGACTCGGACTTGGCAATGAGCAGTTCTTC.

The rearrangement links TRBV7-9 to TRBJ2-7; 9 bases align to TRBD2. The ends lost 7 bases at V and 5 bases at J; junction bases unmatched: 12. CDR3 length: 15 amino acids. Looked up from germline, CDR1 is SEHNR and CDR2 is FQNEAQ (reference sequence). Written as DNA, the CDR3 is TGTGCCAGCACCTTGCTGGGACTAGCTTCTCACGAGCAGTACTTC. Translating gives CASTLLGLASHEQYF.

CDR3 residues: CASSFLTGLSSLGELFF. Here the CDR3 DNA reads TGTGCCAGCAGCTTTTTGACCGGACTATCGTCTCTCGGGGAGCTGTTTTTT. The chain joins TRBV5-4 to TRBJ2-2; tentative D call: TRBD2 (6 bases). The V end lost 2 bases, the J end lost 7 bases, and 21 bases lay between the germline ends. The CDR3 consists of 17 residues. Germline assignment: CDR1 SGHNT and CDR2 YYREEE (reference sequence). Filled out from reference TRBV5-4 and TRBJ2-2, the complete variable domain reads ETGVTQSPTHLIKTRGQQVTLRCSSQSGHNTVSWYQQALGQGPQFIFQYYREEENGRGNFPPRFSGLQFPNYSSELNVNALELDDSALYLCASSFLTGLSSLGELFFGEGSRLTVL.